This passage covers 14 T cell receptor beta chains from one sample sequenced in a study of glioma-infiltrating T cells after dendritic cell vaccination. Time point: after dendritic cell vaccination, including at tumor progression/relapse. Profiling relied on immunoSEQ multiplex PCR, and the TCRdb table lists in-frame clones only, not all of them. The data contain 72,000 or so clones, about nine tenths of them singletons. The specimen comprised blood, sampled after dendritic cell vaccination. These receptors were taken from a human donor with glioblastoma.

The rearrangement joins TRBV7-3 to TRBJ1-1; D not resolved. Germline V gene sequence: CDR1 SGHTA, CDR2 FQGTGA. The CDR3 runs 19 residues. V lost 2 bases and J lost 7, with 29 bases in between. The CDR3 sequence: CASSLVPLSLGSGKGEAFF. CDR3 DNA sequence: TGTGCCAGCAGCTTAGTTCCCCTCAGTTTGGGCAGCGGGAAAGGTGAAGCTTTCTTT.

The CDR3 bases are TGTGCCAGCACCAGGACAGGCCTCGCCAATGAGCAGTTCTTC. This sequence encodes CASTRTGLANEQFF. The chain carries TRBV6-1 and TRBJ2-1; TRBD1 matches at 7 bases. CDR3 length: 14 amino acids. Looked up from germline, CDR1 is MNHNS and CDR2 is SASEGT. Trimming at V came to 7 bases and at J to 6 bases, leaving 9 bases not matched to a gene.

The CDR3 is CASSLEGGRQPQHF. The CDR3 nucleotides are TGCGCCAGCAGCTTGGAAGGGGGCAGGCAGCCCCAGCATTTT. The chain links TRBV5-1 to TRBJ1-5, with TRBD1 matching 7 bases. The CDR3 has 14 residues. CDR1 is SGHRS and CDR2 is YFSETQ in the germline V gene. With V trimmed by 0 bases and J by 7 bases, 4 bases remained unmatched.

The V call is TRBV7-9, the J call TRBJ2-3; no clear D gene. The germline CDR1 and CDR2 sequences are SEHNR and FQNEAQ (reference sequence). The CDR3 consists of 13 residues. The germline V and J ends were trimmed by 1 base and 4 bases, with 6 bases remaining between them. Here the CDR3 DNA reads TGTGCCAGCAGCTTAGTTATTGCAGATACGCAGTATTTT. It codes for CASSLVIADTQYF.

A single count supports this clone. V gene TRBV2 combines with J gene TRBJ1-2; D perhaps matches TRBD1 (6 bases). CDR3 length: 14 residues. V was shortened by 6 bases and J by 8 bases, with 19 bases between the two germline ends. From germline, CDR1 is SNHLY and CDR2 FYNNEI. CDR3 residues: CASSVLRGGEGYTF. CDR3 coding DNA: TGTGCCAGCAGCGTTCTTAGGGGGGGGGAAGGCTACACCTTC.

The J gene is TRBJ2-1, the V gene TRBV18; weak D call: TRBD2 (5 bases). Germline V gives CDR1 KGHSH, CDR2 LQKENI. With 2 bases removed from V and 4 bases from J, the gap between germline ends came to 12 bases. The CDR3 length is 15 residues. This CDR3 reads CASSPVEAAYNEQFF. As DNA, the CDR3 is TGTGCCAGCTCACCAGTTGAAGCGGCTTACAATGAGCAGTTCTTC.

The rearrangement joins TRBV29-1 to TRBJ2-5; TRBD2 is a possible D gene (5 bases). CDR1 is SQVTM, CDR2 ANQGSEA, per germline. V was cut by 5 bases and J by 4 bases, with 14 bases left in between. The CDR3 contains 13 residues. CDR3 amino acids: CSVLRHRGETQYF. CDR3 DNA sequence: TGCAGCGTTCTCCGGCACCGGGGAGAGACCCAGTACTTC.

The CDR3 sequence is CSVAGQGLYGYTF. The DNA of the CDR3 is TGCAGCGTCGCCGGACAGGGACTCTATGGCTACACCTTC. This chain joins TRBV29-1 and TRBJ1-2; 8 bases are a match to TRBD1. V lost 6 bases to trimming and J lost 4 bases; unmatched junction nucleotides: 7. This CDR3 contains 13 residues. In germline, CDR1 is SQVTM, CDR2 ANQGSEA.

Written as DNA, the CDR3 is TGTGCCAGCATTAGGGGAACAGCTCCCTTAGGAGCTTTCTTT. This sequence encodes CASIRGTAPLGAFF. The rearrangement links TRBV28 to TRBJ1-1, with D perhaps TRBD1 (5 bases). Germline V gene data show CDR1 as MDHEN and CDR2 as SYDVKM. With 7 bases removed from V and 10 bases from J, the gap between germline ends came to 22 bases. This CDR3 has 14 amino acids.

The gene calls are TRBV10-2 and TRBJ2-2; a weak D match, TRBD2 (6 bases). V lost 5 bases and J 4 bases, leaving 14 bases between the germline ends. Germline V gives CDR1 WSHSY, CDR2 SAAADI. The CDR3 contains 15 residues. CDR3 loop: CASSYTRRGTGELFF. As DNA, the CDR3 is TGCGCCAGCAGTTACACTAGGCGGGGCACCGGGGAGCTGTTTTTT.

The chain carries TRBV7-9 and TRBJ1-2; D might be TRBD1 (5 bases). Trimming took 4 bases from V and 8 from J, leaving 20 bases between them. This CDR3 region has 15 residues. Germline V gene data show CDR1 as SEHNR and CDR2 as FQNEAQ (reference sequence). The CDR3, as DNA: TGTGCCAGCAGCTCAGGGATCCTCCCGGCGGGGGGCTACACCTTC. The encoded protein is CASSSGILPAGGYTF.

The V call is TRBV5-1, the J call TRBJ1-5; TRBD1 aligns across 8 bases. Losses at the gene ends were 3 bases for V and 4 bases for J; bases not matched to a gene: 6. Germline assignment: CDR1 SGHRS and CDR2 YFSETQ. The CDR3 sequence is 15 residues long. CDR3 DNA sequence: TGCGCCAGCAGCTCAGGACAGGGTAGTAATCAGCCCCAGCATTTT. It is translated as CASSSGQGSNQPQHF. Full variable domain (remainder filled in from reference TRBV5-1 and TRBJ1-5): KAGVTQTPRYLIKTRGQQVTLSCSPISGHRSVSWYQQTPGQGLQFLFEYFSETQRNKGNFPGRFSGRQFSNSRSEMNVSTLELGDSALYLCASSSGQGSNQPQHFGDGTRLSIL.

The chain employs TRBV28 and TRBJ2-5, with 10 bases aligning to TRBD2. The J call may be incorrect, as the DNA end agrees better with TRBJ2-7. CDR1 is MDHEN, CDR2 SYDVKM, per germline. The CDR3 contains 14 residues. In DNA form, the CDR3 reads TGTGCCACCCTGCTAGCGGGAGACTCCTACGAGCAGTACTTC. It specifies CATLLAGDSYEQYF.

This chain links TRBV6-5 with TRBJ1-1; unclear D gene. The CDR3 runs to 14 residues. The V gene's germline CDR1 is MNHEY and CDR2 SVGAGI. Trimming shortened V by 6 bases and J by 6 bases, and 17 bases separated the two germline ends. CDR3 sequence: CASRPNTLLSEAFF. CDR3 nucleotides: TGTGCCAGCAGACCCAATACTCTACTGTCTGAAGCTTTCTTT.